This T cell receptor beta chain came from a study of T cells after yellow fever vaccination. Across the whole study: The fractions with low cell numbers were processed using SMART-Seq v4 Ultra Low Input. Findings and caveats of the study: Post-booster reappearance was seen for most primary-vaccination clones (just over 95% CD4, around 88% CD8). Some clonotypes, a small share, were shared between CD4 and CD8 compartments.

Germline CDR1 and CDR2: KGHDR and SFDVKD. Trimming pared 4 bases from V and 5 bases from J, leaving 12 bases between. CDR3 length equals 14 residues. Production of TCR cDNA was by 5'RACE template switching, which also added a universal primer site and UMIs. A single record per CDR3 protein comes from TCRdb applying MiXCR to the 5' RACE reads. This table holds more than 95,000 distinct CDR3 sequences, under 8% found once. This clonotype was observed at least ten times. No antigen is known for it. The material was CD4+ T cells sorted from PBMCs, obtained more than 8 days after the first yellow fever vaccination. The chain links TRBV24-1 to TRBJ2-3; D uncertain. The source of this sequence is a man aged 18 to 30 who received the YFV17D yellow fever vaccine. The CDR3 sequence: CATSEPGREDTQYF. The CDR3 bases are TGTGCCACCAGTGAACCTGGACGAGAAGATACGCAGTATTTT.